Presented here are 2 T cell receptor beta chains from one specimen sequenced in a study of blood T cells in healthy people across ages. Sample-barcoded 5' priming and a J-beta primer mix drove a second PCR of roughly 7 to 11 cycles. One entry per CDR3 protein, called by TCRdb with MiXCR from the 5' RACE reads. This sample has fewer than 750,000 distinct CDR3 sequences, with about 51% found just once. The source material was blood. All receptors derive from a woman at least 80 years old in good health.

The rearrangement uses TRBV12-3 or TRBV12-4 and TRBJ2-1, with 12 bases aligning to TRBD2. This CDR3 has 15 residues. Losses at the gene ends were 6 bases for V and 7 bases for J; bases not matched to a gene: 7. The chain's CDR3 is CASSPVLAGGNEQFF. The CDR3 coding sequence is TGTGCCAGCAGCCCGGTACTAGCGGGGGGAAATGAGCAGTTCTTC.

J is TRBJ2-1 and V is TRBV7-6; 7 bases line up with TRBD1. Germline V gives CDR1 SGHVS, CDR2 FNYEAQ. V dropped 5 bases and J dropped 5; count of bases not matched to a gene: 9. The CDR3 extends over 15 amino acids. CDR3 protein: CASSKGQTINNEQFF. The CDR3, as DNA: TGTGCCAGCAGCAAGGGACAGACAATTAACAATGAGCAGTTCTTC.